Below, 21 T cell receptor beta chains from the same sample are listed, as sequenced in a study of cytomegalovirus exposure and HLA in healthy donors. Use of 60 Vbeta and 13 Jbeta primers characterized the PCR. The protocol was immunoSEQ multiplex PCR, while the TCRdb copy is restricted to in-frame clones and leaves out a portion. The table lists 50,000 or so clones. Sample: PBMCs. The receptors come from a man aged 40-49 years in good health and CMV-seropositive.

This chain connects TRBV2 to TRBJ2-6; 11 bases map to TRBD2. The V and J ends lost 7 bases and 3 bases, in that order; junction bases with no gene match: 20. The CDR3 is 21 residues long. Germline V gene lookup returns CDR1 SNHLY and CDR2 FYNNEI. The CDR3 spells CASTPGPIGGLAGSGANVLTF. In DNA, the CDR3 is TGTGCCAGCACGCCAGGGCCTATTGGTGGACTAGCGGGTAGTGGGGCCAACGTCCTGACTTTC. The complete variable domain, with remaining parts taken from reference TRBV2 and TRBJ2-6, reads EPEVTQTPSHQVTQMGQEVILRCVPISNHLYFYWYRQILGQKVEFLVSFYNNEISEKSEIFDDQFSVERPDGSNFTLKIRSTKLEDSAMYFCASTPGPIGGLAGSGANVLTFGAGSRLTVL.

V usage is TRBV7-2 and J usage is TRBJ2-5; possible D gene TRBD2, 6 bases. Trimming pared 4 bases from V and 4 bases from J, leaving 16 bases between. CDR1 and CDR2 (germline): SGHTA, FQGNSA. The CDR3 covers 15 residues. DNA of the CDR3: TGTGCCAGCAGCTCGTCCCTCGCGCGGGGAGAGACCCAGTACTTC. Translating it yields CASSSSLARGETQYF.

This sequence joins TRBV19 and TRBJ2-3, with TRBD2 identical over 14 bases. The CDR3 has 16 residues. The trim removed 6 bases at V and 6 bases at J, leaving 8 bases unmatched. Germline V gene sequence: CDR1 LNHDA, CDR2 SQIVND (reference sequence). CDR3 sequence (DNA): TGTGCCAGTAGAGGGAGGGGACTAGCGGGGGCGGATACGCAGTATTTT. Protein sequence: CASRGRGLAGADTQYF.

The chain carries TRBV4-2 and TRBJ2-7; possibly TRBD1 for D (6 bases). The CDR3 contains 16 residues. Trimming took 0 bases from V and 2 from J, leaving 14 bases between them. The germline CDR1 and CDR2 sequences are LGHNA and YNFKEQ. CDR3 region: CASSQDEGDNPYEQYF. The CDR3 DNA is TGTGCCAGCAGCCAAGATGAGGGGGACAACCCCTACGAGCAGTACTTC.

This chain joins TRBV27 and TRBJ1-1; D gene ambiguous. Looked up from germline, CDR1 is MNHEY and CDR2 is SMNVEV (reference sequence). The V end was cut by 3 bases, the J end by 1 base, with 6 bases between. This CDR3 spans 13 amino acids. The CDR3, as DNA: TGTGCCAGCAGTTTTATCCGGAACACTGAAGCTTTCTTT. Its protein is CASSFIRNTEAFF.

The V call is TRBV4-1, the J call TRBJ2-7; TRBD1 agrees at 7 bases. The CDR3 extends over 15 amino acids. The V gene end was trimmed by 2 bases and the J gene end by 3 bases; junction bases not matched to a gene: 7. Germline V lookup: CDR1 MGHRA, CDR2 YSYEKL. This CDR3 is CASSQQRTGSYEQYF. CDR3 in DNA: TGCGCCAGCAGCCAACAACGGACAGGCAGCTACGAGCAGTACTTC.

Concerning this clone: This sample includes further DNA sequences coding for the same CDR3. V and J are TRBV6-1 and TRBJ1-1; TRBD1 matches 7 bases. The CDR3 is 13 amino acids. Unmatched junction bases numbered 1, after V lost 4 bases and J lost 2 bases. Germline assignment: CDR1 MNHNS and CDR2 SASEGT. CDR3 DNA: TGTGCCAGCAGTGGACAGGGAAACACTGAAGCTTTCTTT. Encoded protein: CASSGQGNTEAFF.

The CDR3 DNA sequence: TGTGCCAGCAGTGAGGGGGCCGTCGGGGAGCTGTTTTTT. This encodes CASSEGAVGELFF. This chain links TRBV6-4 with TRBJ2-2; D is possibly TRBD1 (6 bases). The CDR3 is 13 residues long. V was shortened by 3 bases and J by 7 bases, with 9 bases between the two germline ends. Germline V CDR1 and CDR2: MRHNA, SNTAGT.

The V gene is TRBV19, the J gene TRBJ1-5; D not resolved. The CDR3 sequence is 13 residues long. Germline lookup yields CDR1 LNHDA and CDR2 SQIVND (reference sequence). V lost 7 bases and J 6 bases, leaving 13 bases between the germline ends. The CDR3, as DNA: TGTGCCAGTACCGGGAATATGGGTCAGCCCCAGCATTTT. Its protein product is CASTGNMGQPQHF.

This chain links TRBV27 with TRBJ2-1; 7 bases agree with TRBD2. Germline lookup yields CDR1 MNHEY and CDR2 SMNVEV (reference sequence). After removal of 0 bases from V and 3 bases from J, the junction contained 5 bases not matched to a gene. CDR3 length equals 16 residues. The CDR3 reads CASSLSLAVNYNEQFF. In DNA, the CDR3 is TGTGCCAGCAGTTTATCCCTAGCGGTAAACTACAATGAGCAGTTCTTC.

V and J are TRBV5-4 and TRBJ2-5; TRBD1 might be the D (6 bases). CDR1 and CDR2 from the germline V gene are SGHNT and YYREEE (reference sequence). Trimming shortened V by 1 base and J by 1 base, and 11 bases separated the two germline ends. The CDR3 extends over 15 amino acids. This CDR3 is CASSLMGAIQETQYF. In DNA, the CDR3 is TGTGCCAGCAGCTTGATGGGGGCTATCCAAGAGACCCAGTACTTC.

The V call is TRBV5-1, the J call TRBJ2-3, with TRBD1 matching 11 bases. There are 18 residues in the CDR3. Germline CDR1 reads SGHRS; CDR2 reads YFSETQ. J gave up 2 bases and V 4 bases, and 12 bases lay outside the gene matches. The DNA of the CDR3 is TGCGCCAGCAGCGCCTGGACAGGGGGCGCGATCAACACAGATACGCAGTATTTT. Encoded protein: CASSAWTGGAINTDTQYF.

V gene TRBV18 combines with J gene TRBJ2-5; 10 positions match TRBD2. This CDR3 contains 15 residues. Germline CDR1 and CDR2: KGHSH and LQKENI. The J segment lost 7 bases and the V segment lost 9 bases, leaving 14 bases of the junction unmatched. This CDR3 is CASSQREGRAGTQYF. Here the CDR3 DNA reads TGTGCCAGTTCCCAGCGGGAGGGCCGAGCGGGGACCCAGTACTTC.

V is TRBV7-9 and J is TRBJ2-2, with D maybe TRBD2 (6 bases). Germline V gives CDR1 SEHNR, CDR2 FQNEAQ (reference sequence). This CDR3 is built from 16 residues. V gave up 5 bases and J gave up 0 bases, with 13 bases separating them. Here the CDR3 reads CASSQQAGANTGELFF. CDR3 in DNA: TGTGCCAGCAGCCAGCAAGCGGGCGCGAACACCGGGGAGCTGTTTTTT.

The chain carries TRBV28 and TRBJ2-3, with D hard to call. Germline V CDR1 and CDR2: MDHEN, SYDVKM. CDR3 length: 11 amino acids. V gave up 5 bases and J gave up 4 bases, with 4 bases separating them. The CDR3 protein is CASSRADTQYF. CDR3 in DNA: TGTGCCAGCAGTCGAGCAGATACGCAGTATTTT.

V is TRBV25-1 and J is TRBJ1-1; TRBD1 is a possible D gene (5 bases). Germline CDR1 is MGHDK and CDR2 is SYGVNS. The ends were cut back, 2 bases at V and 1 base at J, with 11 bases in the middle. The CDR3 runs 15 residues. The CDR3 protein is CASSESIGANTEAFF. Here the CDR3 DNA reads TGTGCCAGCAGTGAAAGTATAGGGGCGAACACTGAAGCTTTCTTT.

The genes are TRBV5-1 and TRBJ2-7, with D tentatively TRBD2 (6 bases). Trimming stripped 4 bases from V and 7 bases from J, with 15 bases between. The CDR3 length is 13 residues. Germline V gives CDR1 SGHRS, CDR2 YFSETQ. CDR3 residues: CASSGGTGDEQYF. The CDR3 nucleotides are TGCGCCAGCAGCGGGGGGACGGGGGATGAGCAGTACTTC.

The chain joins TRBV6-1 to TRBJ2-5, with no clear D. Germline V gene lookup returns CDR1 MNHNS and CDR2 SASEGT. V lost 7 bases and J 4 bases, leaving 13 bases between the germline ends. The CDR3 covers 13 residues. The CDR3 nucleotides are TGTGCCAGCATACTGATTACCGGAGAGACCCAGTACTTC. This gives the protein CASILITGETQYF.

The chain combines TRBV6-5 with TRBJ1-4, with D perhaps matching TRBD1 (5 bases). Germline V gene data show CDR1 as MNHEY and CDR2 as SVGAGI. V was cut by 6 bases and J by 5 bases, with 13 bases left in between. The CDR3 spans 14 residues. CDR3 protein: CASSPDSWNEKLFF. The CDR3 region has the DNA TGTGCCAGCAGCCCCGACAGCTGGAATGAAAAACTGTTTTTT.

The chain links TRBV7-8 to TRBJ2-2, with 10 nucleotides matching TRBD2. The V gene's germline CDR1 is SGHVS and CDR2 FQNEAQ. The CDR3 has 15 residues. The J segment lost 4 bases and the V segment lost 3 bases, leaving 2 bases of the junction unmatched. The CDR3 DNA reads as TGTGCCAGCAGCTTTATAGCGGGGGGCACCGGGGAGCTGTTTTTT. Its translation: CASSFIAGGTGELFF.

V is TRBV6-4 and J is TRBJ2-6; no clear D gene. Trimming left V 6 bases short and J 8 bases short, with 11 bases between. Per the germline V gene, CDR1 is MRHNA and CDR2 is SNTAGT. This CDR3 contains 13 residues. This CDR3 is CASRDRVTNVLTF. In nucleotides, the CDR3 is TGTGCCAGCAGAGACCGGGTTACCAACGTCCTGACTTTC.